This T cell receptor (beta chain) was identified during a study of Ad26.COV2.S vaccination and SARS-CoV-2 variants. Looking at the study overall: In the study, Ad26.COV2.S was injected intramuscularly once, or twice 56 days apart.

The treatment is: 19 received Ad26.COV2.S at low or high dose, single or two shots; about 5 received placebo; per-sample allocation not given. The samples were gathered on day 63 after the first injection of vaccine or placebo. This clone has only one observation. The target antigen is unknown. The length of the CDR3 is 19 residues. J was trimmed by 7 bases and V by 2 bases; bases with no gene match: 20. Germline V CDR1 and CDR2: GTSNPN, SVGIG (reference sequence). General observations from the study: A substantial breadth of spike-specific CD8+ and CD4+ T cell responses after vaccination has been reported.

Measured with immunoSEQ multiplex PCR; TCRdb has only the in-frame clones, and not every one. The sample consists of about 320,000 clones, around four fifths of them appearing once. The receptor was derived from a person aged 18-65 years who received the Ad26.COV2.S COVID-19 vaccine or a placebo. The J gene is TRBJ2-7, the V gene TRBV30, with TRBD2 identical over 13 bases. The sample consisted of peripheral blood, taken in a trial of Ad26.COV2.S vaccine versus placebo. The CDR3 loop is CAWSPSWGLAGTPRYEQYF. The CDR3 DNA reads as TGTGCCTGGAGTCCGTCCTGGGGACTAGCGGGGACGCCCCGCTATGAGCAGTACTTC.